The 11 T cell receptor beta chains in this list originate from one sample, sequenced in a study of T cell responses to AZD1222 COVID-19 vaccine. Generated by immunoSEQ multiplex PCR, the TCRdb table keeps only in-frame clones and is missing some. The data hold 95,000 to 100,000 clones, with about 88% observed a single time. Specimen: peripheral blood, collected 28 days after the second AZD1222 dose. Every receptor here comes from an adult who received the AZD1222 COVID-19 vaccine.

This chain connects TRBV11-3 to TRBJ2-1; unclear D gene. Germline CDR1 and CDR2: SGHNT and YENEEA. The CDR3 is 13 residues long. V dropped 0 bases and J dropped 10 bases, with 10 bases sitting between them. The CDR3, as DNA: TGTGCCAGCAGCTTAGATATCATGCGGGAGCAGTTCTTC. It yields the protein CASSLDIMREQFF.

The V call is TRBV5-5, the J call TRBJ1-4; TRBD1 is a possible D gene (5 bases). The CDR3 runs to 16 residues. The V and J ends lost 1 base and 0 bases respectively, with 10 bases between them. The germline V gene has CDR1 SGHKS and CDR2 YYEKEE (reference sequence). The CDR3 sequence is CASSLSGGATNEKLFF. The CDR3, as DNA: TGTGCCAGCAGCTTGTCCGGGGGAGCAACTAATGAAAAACTGTTTTTT.

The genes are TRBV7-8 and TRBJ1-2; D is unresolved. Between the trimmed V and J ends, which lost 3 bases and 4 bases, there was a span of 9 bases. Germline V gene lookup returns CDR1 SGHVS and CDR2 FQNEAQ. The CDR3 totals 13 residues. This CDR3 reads CASSFTTAYGYTF. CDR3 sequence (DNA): TGTGCCAGCAGCTTTACGACGGCCTATGGCTACACCTTC.

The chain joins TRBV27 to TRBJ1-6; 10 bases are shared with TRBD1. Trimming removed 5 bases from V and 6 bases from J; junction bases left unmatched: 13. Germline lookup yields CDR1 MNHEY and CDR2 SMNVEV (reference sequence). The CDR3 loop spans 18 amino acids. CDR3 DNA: TGTGCCAGCAGTCCCCTGGGGACAGGGGCTCGGGGTAATTCACCCCTCCACTTT. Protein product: CASSPLGTGARGNSPLHF.

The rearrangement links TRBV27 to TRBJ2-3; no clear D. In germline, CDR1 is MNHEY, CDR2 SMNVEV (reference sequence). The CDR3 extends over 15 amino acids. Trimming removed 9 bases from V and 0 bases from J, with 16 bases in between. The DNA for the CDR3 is TGTGCCAGTACACTAAGGAGTTCTAGCACAGATACGCAGTATTTT. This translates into CASTLRSSSTDTQYF.

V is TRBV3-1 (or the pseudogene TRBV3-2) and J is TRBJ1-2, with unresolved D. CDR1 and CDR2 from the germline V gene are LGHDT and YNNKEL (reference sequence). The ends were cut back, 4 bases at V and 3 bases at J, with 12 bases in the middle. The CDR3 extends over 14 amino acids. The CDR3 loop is CASSRRPVDYGYTF. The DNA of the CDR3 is TGTGCCAGCAGCCGTCGCCCCGTTGACTATGGCTACACCTTC.

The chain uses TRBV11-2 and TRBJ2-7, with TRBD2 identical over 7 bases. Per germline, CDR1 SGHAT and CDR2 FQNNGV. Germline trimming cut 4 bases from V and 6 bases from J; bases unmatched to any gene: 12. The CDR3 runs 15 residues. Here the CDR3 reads CASSYSLAVGGEQYF. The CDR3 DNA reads TGTGCCAGCAGCTATTCCCTAGCGGTGGGTGGCGAGCAGTACTTC. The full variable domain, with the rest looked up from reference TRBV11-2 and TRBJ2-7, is EAGVAQSPRYKIIEKRQSVAFWCNPISGHATLYWYQQILGQGPKLLIQFQNNGVVDDSQLPKDRFSAERLKGVDSTLKIQPAKLEDSAVYLCASSYSLAVGGEQYFGPGTRLTVT.

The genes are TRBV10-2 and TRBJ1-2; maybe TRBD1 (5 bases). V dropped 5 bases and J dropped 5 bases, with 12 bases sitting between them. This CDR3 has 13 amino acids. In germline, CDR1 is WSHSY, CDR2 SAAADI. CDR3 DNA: TGCGCCAGCAGTCCAGACAGAAGTTATGGCTACACCTTC. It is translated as CASSPDRSYGYTF.

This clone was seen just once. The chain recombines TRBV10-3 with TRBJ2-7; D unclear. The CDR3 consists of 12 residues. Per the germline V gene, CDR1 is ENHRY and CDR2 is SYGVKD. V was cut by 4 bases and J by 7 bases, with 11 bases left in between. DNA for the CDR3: TGTGCCATCAGTGTGAACCCTTTGGAGCAGTACTTC. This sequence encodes CAISVNPLEQYF.

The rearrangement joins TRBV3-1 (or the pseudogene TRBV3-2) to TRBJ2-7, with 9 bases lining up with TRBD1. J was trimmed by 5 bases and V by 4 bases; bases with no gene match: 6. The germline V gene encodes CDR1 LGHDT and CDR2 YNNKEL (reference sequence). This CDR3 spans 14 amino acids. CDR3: CASSLQQGAHEQYF. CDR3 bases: TGTGCCAGCAGCCTTCAACAGGGGGCCCACGAGCAGTACTTC.

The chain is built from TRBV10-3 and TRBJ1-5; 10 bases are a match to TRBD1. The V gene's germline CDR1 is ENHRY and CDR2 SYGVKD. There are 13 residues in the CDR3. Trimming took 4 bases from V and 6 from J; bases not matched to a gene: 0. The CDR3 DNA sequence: TGTGCCATCAGTGGGGACAGGGGTCAGCCCCAGCATTTT. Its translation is CAISGDRGQPQHF.